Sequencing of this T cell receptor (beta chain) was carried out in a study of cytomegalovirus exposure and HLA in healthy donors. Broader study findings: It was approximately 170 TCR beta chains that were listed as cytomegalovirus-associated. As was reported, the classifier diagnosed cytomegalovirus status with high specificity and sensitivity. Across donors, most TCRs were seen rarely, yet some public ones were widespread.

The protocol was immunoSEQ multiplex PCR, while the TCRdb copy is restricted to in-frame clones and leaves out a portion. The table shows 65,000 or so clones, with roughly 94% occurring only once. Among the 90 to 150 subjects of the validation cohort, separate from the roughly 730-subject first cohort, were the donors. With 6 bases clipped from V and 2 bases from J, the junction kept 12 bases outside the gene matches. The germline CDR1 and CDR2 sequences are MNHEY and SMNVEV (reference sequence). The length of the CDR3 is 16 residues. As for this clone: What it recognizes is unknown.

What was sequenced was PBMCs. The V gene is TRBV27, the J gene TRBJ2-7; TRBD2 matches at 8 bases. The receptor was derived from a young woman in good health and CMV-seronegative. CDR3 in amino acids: CASSPLRTSPTYEQYF. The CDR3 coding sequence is TGTGCCAGCAGCCCTCTACGGACTAGCCCGACCTACGAGCAGTACTTC.